The clone carrying this T cell receptor beta chain appeared a few times. Its antigen is unidentified. The authors extracted RNA and reverse transcribed it into cDNA as the sequencing template. The table came from immunoSEQ multiplex PCR; TCRdb's copy has only in-frame clones and leaves some out. The sample records hundreds of thousands of clones, roughly two fifths being singletons. Sample treatment: oral pan-JAK inhibitor, 5-10 mg twice daily. These data originate in a study of CD8+ T cells in alopecia areata. Findings and caveats of the study: Among patients, TCR sharing was less clear than in mice, a difference possibly due in part to HLA diversity in the patient population.

With 4 bases clipped from V and 6 bases from J, the junction kept 11 bases outside the gene matches. Germline V gene lookup returns CDR1 SGDLS and CDR2 YYNGEE. The CDR3 spans 15 residues. This clonotype was sampled from a human donor with alopecia areata. The chain has TRBV9 and TRBJ1-1; 8 bases are a match to TRBD1. The material was CD4+ T cells sorted from blood, obtained at approximately week 30, from a patient treated with tofacitinib. The CDR3 DNA follows: TGTGCCAGCAGCACACAGGGACAGGTGGGGGCTGAAGCTTTCTTT. Protein product: CASSTQGQVGAEAFF.